This record looks at one T cell receptor beta chain sequence and its context. This record belongs to a study of T-cell reconstitution after alpha-beta-depleted transplantation in children. The CDR3 runs to 15 residues. Germline assignment: CDR1 ENHRY and CDR2 SYGVKD. Trimming cost V 8 bases and J 5 bases, with 19 bases left between them. This sample's TCRbeta library carried unique molecular identifier barcodes. TCRdb reprocessed the PCR reads via MiXCR and lists one record per CDR3 protein. The profile shows about 420,000 distinct CDR3 sequences, under 13% of them singletons. This sample comprised PBMCs from the stem cell graft donor, obtained from the stem cell graft. This clonotype was obtained from a human donor who donated a stem cell graft to a child with acute myeloid leukemia. This chain links TRBV10-3 with TRBJ2-1; D is uncertain. CDR3 nucleotide sequence: TGTGCCATCGCCCGTGTCGAAACGGCCCACAATGAGCAGTTCTTC. This encodes CAIARVETAHNEQFF.